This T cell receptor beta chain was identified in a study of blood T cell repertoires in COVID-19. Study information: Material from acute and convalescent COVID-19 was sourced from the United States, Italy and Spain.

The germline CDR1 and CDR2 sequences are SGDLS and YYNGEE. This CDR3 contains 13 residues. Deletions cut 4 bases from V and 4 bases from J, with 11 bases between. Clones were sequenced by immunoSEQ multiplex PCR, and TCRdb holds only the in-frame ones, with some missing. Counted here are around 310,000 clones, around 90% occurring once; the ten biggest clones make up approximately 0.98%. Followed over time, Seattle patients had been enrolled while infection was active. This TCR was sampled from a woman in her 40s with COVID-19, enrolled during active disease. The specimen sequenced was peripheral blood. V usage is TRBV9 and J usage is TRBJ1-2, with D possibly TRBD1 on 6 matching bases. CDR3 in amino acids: CASSQGQPYGYTF. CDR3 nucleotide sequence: TGTGCCAGCAGCCAAGGACAGCCCTATGGCTACACCTTC.